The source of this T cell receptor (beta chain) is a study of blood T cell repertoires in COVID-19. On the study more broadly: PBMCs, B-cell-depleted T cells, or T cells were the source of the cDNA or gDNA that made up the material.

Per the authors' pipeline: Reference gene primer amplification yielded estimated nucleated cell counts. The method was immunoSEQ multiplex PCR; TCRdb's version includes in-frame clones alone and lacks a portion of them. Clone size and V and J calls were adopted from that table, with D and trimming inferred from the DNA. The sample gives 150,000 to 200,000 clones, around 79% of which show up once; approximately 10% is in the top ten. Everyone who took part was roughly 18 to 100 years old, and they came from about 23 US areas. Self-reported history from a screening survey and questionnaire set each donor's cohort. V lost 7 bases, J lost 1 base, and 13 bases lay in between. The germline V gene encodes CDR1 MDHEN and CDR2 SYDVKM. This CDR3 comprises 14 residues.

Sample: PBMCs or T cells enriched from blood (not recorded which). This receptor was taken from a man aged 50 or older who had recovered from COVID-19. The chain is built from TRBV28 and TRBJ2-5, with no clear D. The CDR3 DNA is TGTGCCAGCATAAATTCAGGATTCCAAGAGACCCAGTACTTC. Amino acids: CASINSGFQETQYF.